One sample yielded the 22 T cell receptor beta chains listed below, sequenced in a study of metastatic and nonmetastatic thyroid tumors. TCRdb reanalyzed the PCR reads via MiXCR. The sample includes 22,000 or so clones, 20% to 25% of them seen just once. Prior to thyroid surgery, none of the patients had received any treatment. The sample taken for sequencing was tumor tissue. These receptor sequences come from a female donor with papillary thyroid cancer or a benign thyroid nodule (not recorded which). Some clones in this sample may be carry-over from other donors' samples.

This clone was counted ten times or more. This sequence joins TRBV18 and TRBJ2-1, with 10 bases fitting TRBD2. There are 15 residues in the CDR3. Trimming took 2 bases from V and 2 from J; bases not matched to a gene: 0. CDR1 KGHSH and CDR2 LQKENI come from the germline V gene. In DNA, the CDR3 is TGTGCCAGCTCACCAACTAGCGGGGCCTACAATGAGCAGTTCTTC. Translation gives CASSPTSGAYNEQFF.

There are many counts of this clone. The chain recombines TRBV10-3 with TRBJ1-1, with D perhaps TRBD1 (5 bases). The germline V and J ends were trimmed by 6 bases and 6 bases, with 11 bases remaining between them. CDR1 and CDR2 from the germline V gene are ENHRY and SYGVKD. The CDR3 extends over 12 amino acids. The CDR3 reads CAISSGSPEAFF. CDR3 nucleotide sequence: TGTGCCATCAGCTCAGGGTCACCTGAAGCTTTCTTT.

Many counts were recorded for this clone. This chain links TRBV7-2 with TRBJ2-3, with 8 nucleotides matching TRBD2. The V segment lost 5 bases and the J segment 1 base; nucleotides outside the gene matches: 5. This CDR3 spans 15 amino acids. Germline CDR1 and CDR2: SGHTA and FQGNSA. The DNA for the CDR3 is TGTGCCAGCAGCCCGGGACTAGAACGCACAGATACGCAGTATTTT. This sequence encodes CASSPGLERTDTQYF.

There are many counts of this clone. The chain carries TRBV27 and TRBJ1-1; D ambiguous. The CDR3 sequence is 13 residues long. Germline values: CDR1 MNHEY, CDR2 SMNVEV (reference sequence). The germline V and J ends were trimmed by 5 bases and 4 bases, with 11 bases remaining between them. The CDR3, as DNA: TGTGCCAGCAGTGTGAAGGGCTTCACTGAAGCTTTCTTT. Protein: CASSVKGFTEAFF.

As concerns this clone: The same CDR3 arises from other DNA sequences in this sample as well. The rearrangement joins TRBV11-2 to TRBJ1-5, with D maybe TRBD1 (5 bases). The V gene's germline CDR1 is SGHAT and CDR2 FQNNGV. The CDR3 is 14 residues long. Trimming stripped 0 bases from V and 6 bases from J, with 9 bases between. As DNA, the CDR3 is TGTGCCAGCAGCTTAGATCCGGGGACTCAGCCCCAGCATTTT. Encoded protein: CASSLDPGTQPQHF.

By frequency in the sample, this clone is medium-sized (0.01 to 0.1%). The chain is built from TRBV27 and TRBJ2-7; possibly TRBD2 for D (6 bases). Germline V lookup: CDR1 MNHEY, CDR2 SMNVEV (reference sequence). Trimming pared 11 bases from V and 6 bases from J, leaving 17 bases between. The CDR3 length is 12 residues. CDR3 nucleotide sequence: TGTGCCGCCCGGGGTGGGGGGAGCGAGCAGTACTTC. It specifies CAARGGGSEQYF.

This chain links TRBV30 with TRBJ2-1, with D perhaps matching TRBD2 (6 bases). V lost 0 bases and J 12 bases, leaving 21 bases between the germline ends. The germline V gene encodes CDR1 GTSNPN and CDR2 SVGIG (reference sequence). The CDR3 is 15 residues long. The CDR3 loop reads CAWSVLRRGVRVQFF. The CDR3 DNA sequence: TGTGCCTGGAGTGTTTTAAGGCGGGGAGTACGAGTGCAGTTCTTC.

This clone was recorded at least ten times. This rearrangement joins TRBV5-1 to TRBJ1-1; the D is unclear. This CDR3 region has 13 residues. Germline V gene sequence: CDR1 SGHRS, CDR2 YFSETQ. The ends were cut back, 5 bases at V and 1 base at J, with 9 bases in the middle. DNA of the CDR3: TGCGCCAGCAGGCCAGGATCGAACACTGAAGCTTTCTTT. This codes for CASRPGSNTEAFF.

This clone was observed many times. A junction end diverges from the germline sequence, so it may reflect a read error. The rearrangement links TRBV4-3 to TRBJ1-3; D uncertain. CDR1 and CDR2 (germline): LGHNA, YSLEER. The CDR3 totals 13 residues. CDR3 in amino acids: CASSTGTGNTVYF. In DNA, the CDR3 is TGCGCCAGCAGCACGGGTACTGGAAACACCGTATATTTT.

This clone was seen a few times. The chain has TRBV7-6 and TRBJ2-5; TRBD2 might be the D (6 bases). Germline loops: CDR1 SGHVS, CDR2 FNYEAQ. Trimming pared 5 bases from V and 9 bases from J, leaving 19 bases between. This CDR3 contains 14 residues. For the CDR3, the DNA is TGTGCCAGCAGCCTCTCTGGTGACCGGGAGTCCCAGTACTTC. Its translation is CASSLSGDRESQYF.

The J gene is TRBJ1-1, the V gene TRBV19; D remains unclear. CDR1 is LNHDA, CDR2 SQIVND, per germline (reference sequence). V lost 3 bases and J 0 bases, leaving 8 bases between the germline ends. CDR3 length: 14 residues. In DNA form, the CDR3 reads TGTGCCAGTAGTATCGAGGGTATGAACACTGAAGCTTTCTTT. Its translation is CASSIEGMNTEAFF.

The gene calls are TRBV9 and TRBJ2-2; D gene uncertain. The CDR3 covers 13 residues. V was clipped by 1 base and J by 3 bases, with 4 bases between them. Looked up from germline, CDR1 is SGDLS and CDR2 is YYNGEE. The CDR3: CASSVRYTGELFF. CDR3 sequence (DNA): TGTGCCAGCAGCGTAAGGTACACCGGGGAGCTGTTTTTT.

The V and J genes are TRBV6-6 and TRBJ2-5, with D tentatively TRBD1 (6 bases). V was cut by 2 bases and J by 3 bases, with 10 bases left in between. The CDR3 loop spans 14 amino acids. Germline V CDR1 and CDR2: MNHNY, SVGAGI (reference sequence). DNA for the CDR3: TGTGCCAGCAGTTACACGGCAGGGGAAGAGACCCAGTACTTC. Translation gives CASSYTAGEETQYF.

J is TRBJ2-7 and V is TRBV19, with 8 bases aligning to TRBD1. CDR3 size: 17 residues. Trimming took 1 base from V and 0 from J; bases not matched to a gene: 8. Germline V gene sequence: CDR1 LNHDA, CDR2 SQIVND (reference sequence). CDR3 loop: CASSIGTPGTGSYEQYF. CDR3 nucleotide sequence: TGTGCCAGTAGTATAGGCACCCCCGGGACAGGCTCCTACGAGCAGTACTTC.

This clone was detected many times. V usage is TRBV4-2 and J usage is TRBJ2-1; D perhaps matches TRBD2 (8 bases). The V end was cut by 6 bases, the J end by 6 bases, with 21 bases between. Per the germline V gene, CDR1 is LGHNA and CDR2 is YNFKEQ. The CDR3 has 16 amino acids. This CDR3 is CASREEGSGTANEQFF. The CDR3 DNA reads as TGTGCCAGCAGGGAAGAGGGTAGCGGGACAGCCAATGAGCAGTTCTTC.

This clone showed up many times. This chain joins TRBV20-1 and TRBJ2-5; TRBD1 agrees at 7 bases. This CDR3 is built from 13 residues. Trimming at V came to 2 bases and at J to 2 bases, leaving 2 bases not matched to a gene. The V gene's germline CDR1 is DFQATT and CDR2 SNEGSKA (reference sequence). Written as DNA, the CDR3 is TGCAGTGCTAGAAGCAGGGGGCAAGAGACCCAGTACTTC. It encodes CSARSRGQETQYF.

The table lists this clone with a few counts. The V and J genes are TRBV11-2 and TRBJ1-5, with no clear D. This CDR3 is 17 amino acids long. V gave up 5 bases and J gave up 2 bases, with 19 bases separating them. Germline V CDR1 and CDR2: SGHAT, FQNNGV. The CDR3: CASSRTPSRGGNQPQHF. Here the CDR3 DNA reads TGTGCCAGCAGCAGAACCCCCTCACGGGGTGGCAATCAGCCCCAGCATTTT.

This clone was found many times. The chain combines TRBV3-1 with TRBJ2-1; D is ambiguous. V lost 5 bases to trimming and J lost 10 bases, with 15 bases between them. Germline V gene lookup returns CDR1 LGHDT and CDR2 YNNKEL (reference sequence). There are 13 residues in the CDR3. This chain's CDR3 is CASSDGPLGEQFF. CDR3 nucleotides: TGTGCCAGCAGCGATGGACCGCTCGGAGAGCAGTTCTTC.

In its sample, this clone ranks as medium-sized. The genes are TRBV7-2 and TRBJ1-6, with TRBD1 matching 9 bases. Germline V CDR1 and CDR2: SGHTA, FQGNSA. Trimming took 4 bases from V and 8 from J; bases not matched to a gene: 6. This CDR3 region has 15 residues. CDR3 nucleotide sequence: TGTGCCAGCAGCTGGGGACAGGGAAGTCATTCACCCCTCCACTTT. Amino acids: CASSWGQGSHSPLHF.

This clone appeared many times. The gene calls are TRBV19 and TRBJ2-3, with 10 nucleotides matching TRBD1. The CDR3 runs 15 residues. V gave up 2 bases and J gave up 4 bases; unmatched junction bases: 3. Germline CDR1 reads LNHDA; CDR2 reads SQIVND (reference sequence). The CDR3 loop reads CASSIMDRGADTQYF. DNA of the CDR3: TGTGCCAGTAGTATAATGGACAGGGGGGCAGATACGCAGTATTTT.

For the CDR3, the DNA is TGTGCCACCAGTGACCGTCCAGCGGGAGGGGCGAACACCGGGGAGCTGTTTTTT. It specifies CATSDRPAGGANTGELFF. This chain links TRBV24-1 with TRBJ2-2, with TRBD2 matching 10 bases. V gave up 4 bases and J gave up 0 bases; unmatched junction bases: 7. The CDR3 totals 18 residues. CDR1 and CDR2 from the germline V gene are KGHDR and SFDVKD.

The J gene is TRBJ1-1, the V gene TRBV12-3 or TRBV12-4, with TRBD1 identical over 7 bases. This CDR3 is 15 amino acids long. After removal of 0 bases from V and 5 bases from J, the junction contained 6 bases not matched to a gene. The CDR3 bases are TGTGCCAGCAGTTTAGCGTACAGGGGAGGGACTGAAGCTTTCTTT. Translating it yields CASSLAYRGGTEAFF.